This TCR beta chain was found in a study of blood T cell repertoires in COVID-19. Looking at the study overall: Spain, Italy and the United States supplied samples that represented acute and convalescent COVID-19. T cells, B-cell-depleted T cells, or PBMCs provided the cDNA or gDNA that served as material.

As handled by the study authors: Researchers report that nucleated cell counts were estimated from reference gene primer amplification. Libraries were prepared by immunoSEQ multiplex PCR; TCRdb keeps only in-frame clonotypes and omits some of them. The D gene and trimming were derived from the DNA, and the V and J assignments and clone size from that table. The sample includes about 90,000 clones, about 92% of them seen just once. V lost 2 bases, J lost 6 bases, and 6 bases stayed unmatched. The CDR3 spans 15 residues. Germline V lookup: CDR1 SQVTM, CDR2 ANQGSEA. V usage is TRBV29-1 and J usage is TRBJ2-1; TRBD1 agrees at 11 bases. The sample was peripheral blood. The sequence was collected from a woman in her sixties with active COVID-19. The CDR3 DNA reads as TGCAGCGTTGAACTTGGTGGACAGGGGGCCAATGAGCAGTTCTTC. Its protein product is CSVELGGQGANEQFF.